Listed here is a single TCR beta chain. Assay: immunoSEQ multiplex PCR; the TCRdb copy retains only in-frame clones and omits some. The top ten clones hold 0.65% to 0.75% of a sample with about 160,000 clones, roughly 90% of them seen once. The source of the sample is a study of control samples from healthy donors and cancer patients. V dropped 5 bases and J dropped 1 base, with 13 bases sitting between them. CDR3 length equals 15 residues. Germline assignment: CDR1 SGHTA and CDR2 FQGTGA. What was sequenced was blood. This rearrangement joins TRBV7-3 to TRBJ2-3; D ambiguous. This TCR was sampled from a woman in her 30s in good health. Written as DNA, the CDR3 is TGTGCCAGCAGCCCTGGACCGCCCCGCACAGATACGCAGTATTTT. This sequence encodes CASSPGPPRTDTQYF. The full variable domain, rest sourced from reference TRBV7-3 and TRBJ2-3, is GAGVSQTPSNKVTEKGKYVELRCDPISGHTALYWYRQSLGQGPEFLIYFQGTGAADDSGLPNDRFFAVRPEGSVSTLKIQRTERGDSAVYLCASSPGPPRTDTQYFGPGTRLTVL.